This entry lists 10 T cell receptor beta chains sequenced from one sample in a study of early T cells in non-severe SARS-CoV-2 infection. TCRdb re-called the 5' RACE reads with MiXCR, one entry per CDR3 protein. The repertoire holds approximately 20,000 distinct CDR3 sequences, about 4% seen once, with roughly 7% in the top ten. The sample taken for sequencing was whole blood. Receptors originate from an adult who was a healthcare worker with PCR-confirmed SARS-CoV-2 infection or an uninfected control (not recorded which).

This clonotype is medium-sized. The chain recombines TRBV20-1 with TRBJ2-1; possible D gene TRBD1, 5 bases. The CDR3 loop spans 14 amino acids. CDR1 is DFQATT, CDR2 SNEGSKA, per germline (reference sequence). Deletions cut 2 bases from V and 3 bases from J, with 11 bases between. CDR3: CSARKLDSYNEQFF. The CDR3 nucleotides read TGCAGTGCTAGAAAACTCGACAGCTACAATGAGCAGTTCTTC.

This clonotype was counted only a few times. V usage is TRBV3-1 and J usage is TRBJ1-5, with 8 nucleotides matching TRBD1. With V trimmed by 1 base and J by 0 bases, 2 bases remained unmatched. The CDR3 contains 16 residues. Germline V lookup: CDR1 LGHDT, CDR2 YNNKEL (reference sequence). This CDR3 is CASSQAGGSSNQPQHF. The CDR3 DNA reads as TGTGCCAGCAGCCAAGCAGGGGGCTCTAGCAATCAGCCCCAGCATTTT.

Many counts were recorded for this clonotype. The chain carries TRBV10-2 and TRBJ2-4, with a weak D call TRBD1 (5 bases). Trimming pared 3 bases from V and 3 bases from J, leaving 9 bases between. The germline CDR1 and CDR2 sequences are WSHSY and SAAADI. This CDR3 is built from 14 residues. In DNA form, the CDR3 reads TGCGCCAGCAGTGACAGGGTTGTCAAAAACATTCAGTACTTC. Protein sequence: CASSDRVVKNIQYF.

The chain employs TRBV5-1 and TRBJ1-6; weak D call: TRBD1 (5 bases). This CDR3 has 15 residues. V was trimmed by 6 bases and J by 7 bases, leaving 17 bases between them. The V gene's germline CDR1 is SGHRS and CDR2 YFSETQ. CDR3 in amino acids: CASTAEGTENSPLHF. DNA for the CDR3: TGCGCCAGCACCGCAGAAGGGACGGAAAATTCACCCCTCCACTTT.

This clonotype came up many times. The chain couples TRBV7-8 to TRBJ2-1; TRBD1 aligns across 7 bases. The CDR3 totals 15 residues. Germline CDR1 and CDR2: SGHVS and FQNEAQ. V lost 5 bases, J lost 2 bases, and 6 bases stayed unmatched. The CDR3 nucleotides are TGTGCCAGCAGCGGGATGACAGGGACCTACAATGAGCAGTTCTTC. Translating it yields CASSGMTGTYNEQFF.

The chain combines TRBV6-6 with TRBJ2-5; TRBD1 aligns across 7 bases. The germline V gene has CDR1 MNHNY and CDR2 SVGAGI (reference sequence). CDR3 size: 14 residues. V trimming: 2 bases; J trimming: 8 bases; junction bases outside the gene matches: 8. The CDR3 DNA follows: TGTGCCAGCAGTTACCCTACAGGGGAGAAAACCCAGTACTTC. Residues: CASSYPTGEKTQYF.

By share, this clonotype counts as medium-sized. This rearrangement joins TRBV12-3 or TRBV12-4 to TRBJ1-2, with D possibly matching TRBD1 (5 bases). Trimming removed 7 bases from V and 2 bases from J, with 14 bases in between. This CDR3 has 14 amino acids. In DNA form, the CDR3 reads TGTGCCAGCAACCCATGGGGGGTGAACTATGGCTACACCTTC. Translation: CASNPWGVNYGYTF.

This clonotype was counted ten times or more. The J gene is TRBJ1-2, the V gene TRBV20-1, with 9 bases fitting TRBD1. The CDR3 covers 14 residues. The V segment lost 1 base and the J segment 5 bases; nucleotides outside the gene matches: 5. In germline, CDR1 is DFQATT, CDR2 SNEGSKA (reference sequence). The CDR3 loop reads CSARAGQGLYGYTF. The DNA for the CDR3 is TGCAGTGCTAGAGCAGGACAGGGGCTTTATGGCTACACCTTC.

This clonotype appeared many times. The CDR3: CASRQGRNTGELFF. The CDR3 nucleotides are TGCGCCAGCCGACAGGGGCGAAACACCGGGGAGCTGTTTTTT. This rearrangement joins TRBV10-1 to TRBJ2-2; TRBD1 matches 8 bases. Germline-derived CDR1 and CDR2 are WNHNN and SYGVQD (reference sequence). This CDR3 has 14 amino acids. The V gene end was trimmed by 8 bases and the J gene end by 2 bases; junction bases not matched to a gene: 4.

This clonotype ranks as medium-sized. The chain is built from TRBV5-1 and TRBJ2-1; 8 nucleotides match TRBD2. This CDR3 region has 14 residues. The V gene's germline CDR1 is SGHRS and CDR2 YFSETQ. J was trimmed by 9 bases and V by 5 bases; bases with no gene match: 10. The CDR3 DNA reads as TGCGCCAGCAGTTCGGGGACTAGGTCCACTGAGCAGTTCTTC. Translation gives CASSSGTRSTEQFF. Full variable domain (missing parts from reference TRBV5-1 and TRBJ2-1): KAGVTQTPRYLIKTRGQQVTLSCSPISGHRSVSWYQQTPGQGLQFLFEYFSETQRNKGNFPGRFSGRQFSNSRSEMNVSTLELGDSALYLCASSSGTRSTEQFFGPGTRLTVL.